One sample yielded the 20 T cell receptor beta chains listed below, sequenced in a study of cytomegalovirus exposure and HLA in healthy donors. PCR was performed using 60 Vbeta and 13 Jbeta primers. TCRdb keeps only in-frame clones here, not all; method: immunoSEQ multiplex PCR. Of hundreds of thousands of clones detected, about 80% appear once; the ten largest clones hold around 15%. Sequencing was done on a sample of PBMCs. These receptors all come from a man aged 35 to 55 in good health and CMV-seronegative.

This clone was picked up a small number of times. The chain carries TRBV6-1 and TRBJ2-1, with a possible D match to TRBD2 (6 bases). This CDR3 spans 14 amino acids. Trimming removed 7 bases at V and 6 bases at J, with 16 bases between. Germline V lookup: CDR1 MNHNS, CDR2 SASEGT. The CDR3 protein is CASNPPVGGNEQFF. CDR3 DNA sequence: TGTGCCAGCAATCCACCCGTGGGGGGCAATGAGCAGTTCTTC.

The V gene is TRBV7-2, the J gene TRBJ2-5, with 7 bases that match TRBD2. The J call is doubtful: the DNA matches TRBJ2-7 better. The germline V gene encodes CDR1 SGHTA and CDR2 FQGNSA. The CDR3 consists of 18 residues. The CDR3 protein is CASSLAPGGGASSYEQYF. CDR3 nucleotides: TGTGCCAGCAGCTTAGCGCCTGGGGGAGGGGCGAGCTCCTACGAGCAGTACTTC.

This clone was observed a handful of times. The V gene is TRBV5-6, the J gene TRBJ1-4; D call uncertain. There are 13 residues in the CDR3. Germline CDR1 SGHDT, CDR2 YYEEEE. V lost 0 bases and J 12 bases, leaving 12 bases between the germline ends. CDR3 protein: CASSLALNTELFF. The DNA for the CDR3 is TGTGCCAGCAGCTTGGCCCTCAACACCGAACTGTTTTTT.

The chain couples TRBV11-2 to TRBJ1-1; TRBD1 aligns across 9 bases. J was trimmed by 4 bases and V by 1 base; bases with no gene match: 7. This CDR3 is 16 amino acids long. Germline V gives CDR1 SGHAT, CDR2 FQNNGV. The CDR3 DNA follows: TGTGCCAGCAGCTTAGGGGCAAGGACAGGGGCCACTGAAGCTTTCTTT. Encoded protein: CASSLGARTGATEAFF.

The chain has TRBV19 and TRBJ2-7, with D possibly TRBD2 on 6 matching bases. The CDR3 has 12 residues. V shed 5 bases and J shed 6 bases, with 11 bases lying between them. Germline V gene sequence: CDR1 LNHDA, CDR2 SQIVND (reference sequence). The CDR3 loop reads CASSSGGTEQYF. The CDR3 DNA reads TGTGCCAGTAGTTCCGGGGGTACCGAGCAGTACTTC.

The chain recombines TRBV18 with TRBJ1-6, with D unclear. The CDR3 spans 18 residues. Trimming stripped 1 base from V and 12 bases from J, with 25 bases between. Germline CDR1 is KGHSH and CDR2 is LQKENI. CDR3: CASSPRRHQNGGIGPLHF. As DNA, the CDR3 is TGTGCCAGCTCACCACGACGACATCAAAACGGAGGTATTGGACCCCTCCACTTT.

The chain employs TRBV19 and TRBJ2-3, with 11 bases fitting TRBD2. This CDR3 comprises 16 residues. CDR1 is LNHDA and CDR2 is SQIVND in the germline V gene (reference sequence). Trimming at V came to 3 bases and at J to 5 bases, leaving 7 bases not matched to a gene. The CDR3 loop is CASSISLAGGLDTQYF. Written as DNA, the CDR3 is TGTGCCAGTAGTATTTCGTTAGCGGGGGGGCTAGATACGCAGTATTTT.

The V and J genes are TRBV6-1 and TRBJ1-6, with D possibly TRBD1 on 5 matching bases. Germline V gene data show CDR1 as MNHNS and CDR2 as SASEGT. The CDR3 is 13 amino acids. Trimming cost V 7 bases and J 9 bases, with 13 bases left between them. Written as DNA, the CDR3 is TGTGCCAGCACCGAAGGGGTGGTTTCACCCCTCCACTTT. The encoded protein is CASTEGVVSPLHF.

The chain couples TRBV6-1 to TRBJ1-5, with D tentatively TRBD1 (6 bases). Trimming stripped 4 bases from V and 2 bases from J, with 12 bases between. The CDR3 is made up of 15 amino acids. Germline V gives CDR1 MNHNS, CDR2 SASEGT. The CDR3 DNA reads TGTGCCAGCAGTGTACAGGGAGCGGGCAATCAGCCCCAGCATTTT. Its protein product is CASSVQGAGNQPQHF.

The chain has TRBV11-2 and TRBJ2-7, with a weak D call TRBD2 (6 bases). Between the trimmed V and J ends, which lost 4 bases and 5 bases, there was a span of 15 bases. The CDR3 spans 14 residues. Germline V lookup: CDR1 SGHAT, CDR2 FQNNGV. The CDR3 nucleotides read TGTGCCAGCAGCTGGCGGACTATGGCCCACGAGCAGTACTTC. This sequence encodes CASSWRTMAHEQYF.

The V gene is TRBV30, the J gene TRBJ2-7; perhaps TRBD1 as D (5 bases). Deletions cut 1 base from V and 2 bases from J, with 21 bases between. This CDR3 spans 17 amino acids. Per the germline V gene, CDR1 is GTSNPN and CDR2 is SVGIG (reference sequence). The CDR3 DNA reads TGTGCCTGGAGTGGGGTCCAGGGCCCCGCTTTTACCTACGAGCAGTACTTC. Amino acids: CAWSGVQGPAFTYEQYF.

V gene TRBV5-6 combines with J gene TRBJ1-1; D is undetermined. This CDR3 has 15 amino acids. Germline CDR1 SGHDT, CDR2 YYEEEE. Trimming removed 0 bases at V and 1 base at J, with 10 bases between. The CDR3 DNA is TGTGCCAGCAGCTTGGATGGAGCTTCGAACACTGAAGCTTTCTTT. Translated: CASSLDGASNTEAFF.

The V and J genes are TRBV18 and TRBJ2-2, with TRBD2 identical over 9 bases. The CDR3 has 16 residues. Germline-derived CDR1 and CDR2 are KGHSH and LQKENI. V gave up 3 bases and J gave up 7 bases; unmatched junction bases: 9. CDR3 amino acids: CASSPGLAGAGGELFF. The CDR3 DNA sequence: TGTGCCAGCTCACCGGGACTAGCTGGGGCCGGCGGGGAGCTGTTTTTT.

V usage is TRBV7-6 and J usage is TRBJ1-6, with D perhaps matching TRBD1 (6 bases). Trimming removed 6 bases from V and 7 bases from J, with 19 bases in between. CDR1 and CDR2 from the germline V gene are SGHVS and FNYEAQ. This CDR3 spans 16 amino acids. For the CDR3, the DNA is TGTGCCAGCAGTCGCGATACAGGGCATCCGAATTCACCCCTCCACTTT. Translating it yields CASSRDTGHPNSPLHF.

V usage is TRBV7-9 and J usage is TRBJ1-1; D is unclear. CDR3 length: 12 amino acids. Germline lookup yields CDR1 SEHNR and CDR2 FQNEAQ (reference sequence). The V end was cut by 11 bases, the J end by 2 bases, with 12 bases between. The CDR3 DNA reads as TGTGCCTCGACTCCCGGAAACACTGAAGCTTTCTTT. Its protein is CASTPGNTEAFF.

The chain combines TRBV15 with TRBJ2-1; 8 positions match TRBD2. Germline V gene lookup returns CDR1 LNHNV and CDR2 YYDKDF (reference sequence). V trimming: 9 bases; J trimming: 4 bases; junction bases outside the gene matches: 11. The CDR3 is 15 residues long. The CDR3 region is CATGGRLTGYNEQFF. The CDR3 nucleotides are TGTGCCACGGGCGGGAGGCTCACGGGGTACAATGAGCAGTTCTTC.

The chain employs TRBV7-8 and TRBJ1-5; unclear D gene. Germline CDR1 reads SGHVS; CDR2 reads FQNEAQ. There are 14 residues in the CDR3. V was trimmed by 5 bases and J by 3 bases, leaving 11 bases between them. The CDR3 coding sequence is TGTGCCAGCAGCCCGCGGGTCGTCAATCAGCCCCAGCATTTT. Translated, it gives CASSPRVVNQPQHF.

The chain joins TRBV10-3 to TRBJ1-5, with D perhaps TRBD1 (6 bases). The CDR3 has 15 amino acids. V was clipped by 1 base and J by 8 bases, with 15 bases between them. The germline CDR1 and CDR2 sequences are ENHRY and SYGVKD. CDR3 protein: CAISEFPGAGEPQHF. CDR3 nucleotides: TGTGCCATCAGTGAGTTCCCAGGGGCAGGGGAGCCCCAGCATTTT.

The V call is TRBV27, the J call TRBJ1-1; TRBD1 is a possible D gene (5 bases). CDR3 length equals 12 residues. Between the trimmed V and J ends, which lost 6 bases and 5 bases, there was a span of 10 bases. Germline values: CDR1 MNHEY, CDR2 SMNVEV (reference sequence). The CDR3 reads CASRTRGTEAFF. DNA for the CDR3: TGTGCCAGCAGAACTCGGGGGACTGAAGCTTTCTTT.

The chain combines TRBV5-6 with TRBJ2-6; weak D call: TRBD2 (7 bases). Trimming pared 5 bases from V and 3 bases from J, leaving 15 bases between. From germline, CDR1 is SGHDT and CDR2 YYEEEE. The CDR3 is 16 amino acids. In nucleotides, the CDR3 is TGTGCCAGCAGTCTAGGGGGGGCCGGTGGGGCCAACGTCCTGACTTTC. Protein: CASSLGGAGGANVLTF. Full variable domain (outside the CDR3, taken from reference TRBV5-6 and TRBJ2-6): DAGVTQSPTHLIKTRGQQVTLRCSPKSGHDTVSWYQQALGQGPQFIFQYYEEEERQRGNFPDRFSGHQFPNYSSELNVNALLLGDSALYLCASSLGGAGGANVLTFGAGSRLTVL.